This passage covers 18 T cell receptor beta chains from one sample sequenced in a study of blood T cells in healthy people across ages. The second PCR ran roughly 6 to 12 cycles with a sample-barcoded 5' primer and J-beta primers. TCRdb reprocessed the 5' RACE reads via MiXCR and lists one record per CDR3 protein. Here the sample spans around 800,000 distinct CDR3 sequences, approximately 59% being singletons. Sequences were obtained from blood. These receptors were collected from a man aged 25-45 years in good health.

This chain uses TRBV7-2 with TRBJ1-2; D unresolved. Trimming removed 5 bases from V and 5 bases from J, with 12 bases in between. The CDR3 covers 13 residues. CDR1 and CDR2 from the germline V gene are SGHTA and FQGNSA. Here the CDR3 reads CASSPTFGYGYTF. The CDR3 DNA follows: TGTGCCAGCAGCCCGACTTTCGGGTATGGCTACACCTTC.

The chain combines TRBV6-5 with TRBJ2-1; no reliable D call. This CDR3 spans 14 amino acids. Germline V lookup: CDR1 MNHEY, CDR2 SVGAGI. Trimming stripped 9 bases from V and 6 bases from J, with 18 bases between. In DNA form, the CDR3 reads TGTGCCAGTTCACGCCACGGAAATCGCAATGAGCAGTTCTTC. As protein: CASSRHGNRNEQFF.

This chain joins TRBV25-1 and TRBJ1-4; the match to TRBD1 covers 9 bases. In germline, CDR1 is MGHDK, CDR2 SYGVNS. The length of the CDR3 is 13 residues. Unmatched junction bases numbered 4, after V lost 6 bases and J lost 8 bases. CDR3 sequence reads: CASRGQGLEKLFF. CDR3 DNA: TGTGCCAGCAGAGGACAGGGGTTAGAAAAACTGTTTTTT.

This chain joins TRBV4-3 and TRBJ2-4; D possibly matches TRBD1 or TRBD2 (6 bases each). The DNA end lines up better with TRBJ2-7; the J call may be wrong. This CDR3 comprises 15 residues. CDR1 is LGHNA and CDR2 is YSLEER in the germline V gene. This CDR3 reads CASSPTEGVTYEQYF. The CDR3 nucleotides are TGCGCCAGCAGCCCGACGGAGGGGGTCACCTACGAGCAGTACTTC.

V and J are TRBV4-1 and TRBJ2-3; D gene uncertain. The CDR3 is 18 residues long. Germline V gene data show CDR1 as MGHRA and CDR2 as YSYEKL. The ends were cut back, 0 bases at V and 0 bases at J, with 16 bases in the middle. CDR3 in DNA: TGCGCCAGCAGCCAAGATGCCAGGACCTCTTCTAGCACAGATACGCAGTATTTT. As protein: CASSQDARTSSSTDTQYF.

This chain uses TRBV25-1 with TRBJ2-5; tentative D call: TRBD2 (5 bases). The germline gives CDR1 MGHDK, CDR2 SYGVNS. The CDR3 is made up of 13 amino acids. The V gene lost 3 bases and the J gene lost 11 bases, with 16 bases spanning the gap. CDR3 sequence: CASSDTAFGEQYF. CDR3 bases: TGTGCCAGCAGTGATACTGCCTTTGGGGAGCAGTACTTC.

This clonotype appeared a few times. The chain joins TRBV21-1 to TRBJ2-4; the table's D call TRBD1 went unverified against the DNA. TRBV21-1 is deemed a pseudogene. The CDR3 has 18 amino acids. The CDR3 spells CASSKEPTGPLAKNIQYF. CDR3 nucleotides: TGTGCCAGCAGCAAAGAACCGACGGGACCTCTAGCCAAAAACATTCAGTACTTC.

The chain recombines TRBV11-1 with TRBJ2-1; 8 nucleotides match TRBD2. Germline V gene sequence: CDR1 SGHAT, CDR2 FQDESV (reference sequence). The CDR3 has 22 residues. Trimming at V came to 3 bases and at J to 0 bases, leaving 22 bases not matched to a gene. The CDR3 spells CASSFSLGVSGVDFSSYNEQFF. DNA for the CDR3: TGTGCCAGCAGCTTTTCCCTTGGTGTTAGCGGGGTCGACTTTAGCTCCTACAATGAGCAGTTCTTC. The variable domain in full, completed from reference TRBV11-1 and TRBJ2-1, reads EAEVAQSPRYKITEKSQAVAFWCDPISGHATLYWYRQILGQGPELLVQFQDESVVDDSQLPKDRFSAERLKGVDSTLKIQPAELGDSAMYLCASSFSLGVSGVDFSSYNEQFFGPGTRLTVL.

This clonotype turned up a few times. This chain uses TRBV12-5 with TRBJ1-2; TRBD1 aligns across 7 bases. The CDR3 runs 13 residues. J was trimmed by 7 bases and V by 3 bases; bases with no gene match: 5. Germline V gives CDR1 LGHNT, CDR2 FRNRAP. DNA for the CDR3: TGTGCTAGTGGTTTCGAGGGGGCGAGTGGCTACACCTTC. Its protein product is CASGFEGASGYTF.

This clonotype was observed a few times. V usage is TRBV3-1 and J usage is TRBJ1-2, with D perhaps TRBD1 (5 bases). Germline CDR1 is LGHDT and CDR2 is YNNKEL (reference sequence). The CDR3 is 14 residues long. Trimming removed 0 bases at V and 6 bases at J, with 11 bases between. CDR3 nucleotides: TGTGCCAGCAGCCAAGAATGGGGCGGGGATGGCTACACCTTC. Its translation: CASSQEWGGDGYTF.

This chain joins TRBV4-3 and TRBJ2-1; D call uncertain. V lost 2 bases, J lost 5 bases, and 7 bases lay in between. The V gene's germline CDR1 is LGHNA and CDR2 YSLEER. The CDR3 runs 13 residues. CDR3 sequence reads: CASSQQENNEQFF. The CDR3, as DNA: TGCGCCAGCAGCCAACAGGAGAACAATGAGCAGTTCTTC.

Only a few counts were recorded for this clonotype. The chain links TRBV20-1 to TRBJ2-2; D is ambiguous. This CDR3 comprises 14 residues. V shed 2 bases and J shed 4 bases, with 11 bases lying between them. Per germline, CDR1 DFQATT and CDR2 SNEGSKA (reference sequence). The CDR3 region has the DNA TGCAGTGCTAGATCGGGCGGCAGCACCGGGGAGCTGTTTTTT. As protein: CSARSGGSTGELFF.

This clonotype was seen a handful of times. This rearrangement joins TRBV10-3 to TRBJ2-1, with 9 bases aligning to TRBD2. Germline V gene data show CDR1 as ENHRY and CDR2 as SYGVKD. CDR3 size: 14 residues. Losses at the gene ends were 9 bases for V and 0 bases for J; bases not matched to a gene: 3. The CDR3: CAINSGGSYNEQFF. The CDR3 coding sequence is TGTGCCATTAATAGCGGGGGCTCCTACAATGAGCAGTTCTTC.

This clonotype was seen more than once but under ten times. This sequence joins TRBV27 and TRBJ2-1, with 10 bases that match TRBD1. CDR3 size: 15 residues. Germline trimming cut 11 bases from V and 5 bases from J; bases unmatched to any gene: 12. Germline V lookup: CDR1 MNHEY, CDR2 SMNVEV (reference sequence). The CDR3 loop is CACSSPGTGDNEQFF. Written as DNA, the CDR3 is TGTGCCTGCTCGTCCCCCGGGACAGGGGACAATGAGCAGTTCTTC.

The chain recombines TRBV6-1 with TRBJ2-5; D not certain. Trimming took off 1 base at V and 5 bases at J, with 14 bases between the two ends. From germline, CDR1 is MNHNS and CDR2 SASEGT. The CDR3 spans 15 residues. The CDR3 here is CASSEDGGFHETQYF. The CDR3 DNA reads as TGTGCCAGCAGTGAAGATGGCGGATTCCATGAGACCCAGTACTTC.

The chain has TRBV7-9 and TRBJ2-7, with D uncertain. CDR1 SEHNR and CDR2 FQNEAQ come from the germline V gene (reference sequence). The CDR3 is made up of 16 amino acids. V lost 0 bases, J lost 0 bases, and 12 bases lay in between. The CDR3 sequence: CASSLAPGSPSYEQYF. The CDR3, as DNA: TGTGCCAGCAGCTTAGCCCCTGGGTCCCCCTCCTACGAGCAGTACTTC. Full variable domain (outside the CDR3, taken from reference TRBV7-9 and TRBJ2-7): DTGVSQNPRHKITKRGQNVTFRCDPISEHNRLYWYRQTLGQGPEFLTYFQNEAQLEKSRLLSDRFSAERPKGSFSTLEIQRTEQGDSAMYLCASSLAPGSPSYEQYFGPGTRLTVT.

The chain recombines TRBV7-9 with TRBJ1-2; D unclear. This CDR3 is built from 18 residues. The V end lost 4 bases, the J end lost 1 base, and 22 bases lay between the germline ends. Germline CDR1 SEHNR, CDR2 FQNEAQ (reference sequence). CDR3 bases: TGTGCCAGCAGCTCCGACCTCGCGGCGCAGCCCGATAACTATGGCTACACCTTC. Protein product: CASSSDLAAQPDNYGYTF.

CDR3 sequence: CASSPGTSGDTQYF. The DNA for the CDR3 is TGTGCCAGCAGCCCTGGGACTAGCGGAGATACGCAGTATTTT. The chain has TRBV11-2 and TRBJ2-3; 11 bases match TRBD2. CDR3 length equals 14 residues. CDR1 is SGHAT and CDR2 is FQNNGV in the germline V gene. Trimming at V came to 5 bases and at J to 5 bases, leaving 3 bases not matched to a gene.